Detailed here is one TCR beta chain. This specimen comes from a study of blood T cell repertoires in COVID-19. Background on the study: Acute-phase and convalescent COVID-19 samples originated in the United States, Italy and Spain. Sample material is recorded as cDNA or gDNA derived from T cells, B-cell-depleted T cells, or PBMCs.

Per the original data handling: The assay estimated nucleated cells by amplifying reference gene primers. Using immunoSEQ multiplex PCR, the repertoire was profiled, and TCRdb retains in-frame clones only, with some absent. The V and J calls and clone size were taken over from that table, and D and trimming were inferred from the DNA. The sample lists approximately 65,000 clones; around 85% were seen once. The CDR3 length is 16 residues. Trimming removed 1 base at V and 4 bases at J, with 14 bases between. CDR1 is SGHNT, CDR2 YYREEE, per germline (reference sequence). The sample taken for sequencing was peripheral blood. This receptor was obtained from a man aged 35-49 years with acute or convalescent COVID-19. J is TRBJ2-2 and V is TRBV5-4; D possibly corresponds to TRBD1 (5 bases). The DNA for the CDR3 is TGTGCCAGCAGCTTGCGGGCTCAAAGGGGCACCGGGGAGCTGTTTTTT. Amino acids: CASSLRAQRGTGELFF.